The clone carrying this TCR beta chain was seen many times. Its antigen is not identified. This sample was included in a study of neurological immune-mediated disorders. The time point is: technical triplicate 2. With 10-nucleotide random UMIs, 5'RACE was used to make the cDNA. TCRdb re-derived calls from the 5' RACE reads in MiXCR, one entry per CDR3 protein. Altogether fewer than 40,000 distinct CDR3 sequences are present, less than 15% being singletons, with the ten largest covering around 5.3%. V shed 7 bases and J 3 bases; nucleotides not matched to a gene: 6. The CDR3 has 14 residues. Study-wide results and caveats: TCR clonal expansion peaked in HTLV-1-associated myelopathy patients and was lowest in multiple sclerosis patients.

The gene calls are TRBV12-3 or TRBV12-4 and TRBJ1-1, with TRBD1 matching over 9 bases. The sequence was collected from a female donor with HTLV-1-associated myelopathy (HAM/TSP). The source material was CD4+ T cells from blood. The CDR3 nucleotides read TGTGCCAGCATCGGACGACAGGGGGACACTGAAGCTTTCTTT. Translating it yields CASIGRQGDTEAFF.